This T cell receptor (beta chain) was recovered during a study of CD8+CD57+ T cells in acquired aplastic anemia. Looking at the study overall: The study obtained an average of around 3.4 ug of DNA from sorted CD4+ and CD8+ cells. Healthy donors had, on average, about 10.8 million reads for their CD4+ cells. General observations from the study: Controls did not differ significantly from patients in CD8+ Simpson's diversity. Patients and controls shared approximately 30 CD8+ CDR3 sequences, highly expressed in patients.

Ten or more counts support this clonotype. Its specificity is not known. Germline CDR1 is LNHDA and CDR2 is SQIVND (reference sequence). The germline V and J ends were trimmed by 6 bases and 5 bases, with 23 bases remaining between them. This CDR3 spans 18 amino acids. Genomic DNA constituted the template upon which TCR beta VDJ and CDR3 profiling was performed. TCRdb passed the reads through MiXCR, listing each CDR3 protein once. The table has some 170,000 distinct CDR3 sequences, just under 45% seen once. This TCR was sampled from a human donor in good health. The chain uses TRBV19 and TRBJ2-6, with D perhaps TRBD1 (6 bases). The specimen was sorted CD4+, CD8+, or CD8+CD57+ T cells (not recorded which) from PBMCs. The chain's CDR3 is CASSDTGTRGLRANVLTF. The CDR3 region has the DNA TGTGCCAGTAGCGACACCGGGACAAGGGGCCTTAGGGCCAACGTCCTGACTTTC.